Following are 13 T cell receptor beta chains from one sample sequenced in a study of blood T cells in healthy people across ages. Combining a sample-barcoded 5' primer with a J-beta primer mix, a second PCR ran for roughly 7 to 12 cycles. MiXCR, run by TCRdb on the 5' RACE reads, gives a single entry per CDR3 protein. This table holds 550,000 to 600,000 distinct CDR3 sequences, 27% found once. The specimen was blood. Receptor source: a woman between 65 and 79 years old in good health.

This clonotype occurred once. The rearrangement joins TRBV5-1 to TRBJ1-2; D is possibly TRBD1 (6 bases). Trimming pared 7 bases from V and 2 bases from J, leaving 15 bases between. This CDR3 has 14 amino acids. Germline CDR1 and CDR2: SGHRS and YFSETQ. The CDR3 DNA follows: TGCGCCAGCGCCCCAGGGGCGGAAAACTATGGCTACACCTTC. Its translation is CASAPGAENYGYTF.

CDR3 bases: TGCAGCGTTGAGGGGGTGGGAAGCCCCTACGAGCAGTACTTC. This codes for CSVEGVGSPYEQYF. V gene TRBV29-1 combines with J gene TRBJ2-7; either TRBD1 or TRBD2 may supply D (5 bases each). The V and J ends lost 3 bases and 2 bases respectively, with 14 bases between them. Germline CDR1 reads SQVTM; CDR2 reads ANQGSEA. This CDR3 is built from 14 residues.

This clonotype was seen at least ten times. The DNA of the CDR3 is TGTGCCAGCAGTCGTGATGGGGGTTTGCAGTTCTTC. Translation gives CASSRDGGLQFF. The chain recombines TRBV3-1 with TRBJ2-1; D may match TRBD1 or TRBD2 (5 bases each). From germline, CDR1 is LGHDT and CDR2 YNNKEL (reference sequence). The CDR3 spans 12 residues. V lost 6 bases and J lost 12, with 15 bases in between.

This clonotype was picked up a small number of times. This chain links TRBV19 with TRBJ2-7, with 10 nucleotides matching TRBD1. Germline CDR1 is LNHDA and CDR2 is SQIVND (reference sequence). V lost 6 bases, J lost 3 bases, and 8 bases stayed unmatched. The CDR3 is 15 amino acids. In DNA form, the CDR3 reads TGTGCCAGTAGAGAGGCGGGACAGGGGAACTACGAGCAGTACTTC. Its protein is CASREAGQGNYEQYF.

The chain carries TRBV13 and TRBJ1-4; TRBD1 matches 8 bases. Losses at the gene ends were 5 bases for V and 8 bases for J; bases not matched to a gene: 10. The CDR3 totals 15 residues. Germline assignment: CDR1 PRHDT and CDR2 FYEKMQ (reference sequence). CDR3 in amino acids: CASSRVADREEKLFF. As DNA, the CDR3 is TGTGCCAGCAGCCGGGTAGCGGACAGGGAGGAAAAACTGTTTTTT.

As concerns this clonotype: The junction does not match germline at one end; this may be a read error. The chain has TRBV24-1 and TRBJ2-1, with TRBD2 matching over 8 bases. CDR1 KGHDR and CDR2 SFDVKD come from the germline V gene. The CDR3 runs 15 residues. This chain's CDR3 is CATSGARGDYNEQFF. In nucleotides, the CDR3 is TGTGCCACCAGTGGAGCGCGGGGGGACTACAATGAACAGTTCTTC.

This chain links TRBV5-1 with TRBJ1-1; TRBD1 might be the D (5 bases). Germline values: CDR1 SGHRS, CDR2 YFSETQ. This CDR3 is 14 amino acids long. Trimming cost V 4 bases and J 2 bases, with 12 bases left between them. The CDR3 loop is CASSTTAGNTEAFF. The CDR3 DNA reads as TGCGCCAGCAGCACGACAGCGGGTAACACTGAAGCTTTCTTT.

V gene TRBV2 combines with J gene TRBJ2-5, with 7 positions matching TRBD2. The CDR3 totals 13 residues. V was pared by 6 bases and J by 5 bases, with 6 bases of the junction left unmatched. Germline V gene lookup returns CDR1 SNHLY and CDR2 FYNNEI. The CDR3 DNA is TGTGCCAGCAGCGGACTAGAGAGGGAGACCCAGTACTTC. It yields the protein CASSGLERETQYF.

Concerning this clonotype itself: A much more abundant neighbour one base away suggests this may be a read error. V gene TRBV20-1 combines with J gene TRBJ2-4; D remains unclear. CDR3 length equals 14 residues. CDR1 is DFQATT and CDR2 is SNEGSKA in the germline V gene (reference sequence). Written as DNA, the CDR3 is TGCAGTGCCCCGTCGACACCCTCAAAAAACATTCAGTCCTTC. Protein: CSAPSTPSKNIQSF.

The rearrangement uses TRBV7-2 and TRBJ1-3; TRBD1 matches 7 bases. Per germline, CDR1 SGHTA and CDR2 FQGNSA. The CDR3 spans 16 residues. Losses at the gene ends were 3 bases for V and 4 bases for J; bases not matched to a gene: 9. The CDR3 nucleotides are TGTGCCAGCAGCTTTAACAGGGGAGGATCCGGAAACACCATATATTTT. Translation gives CASSFNRGGSGNTIYF.

This rearrangement joins TRBV7-2 to TRBJ2-5, with 10 bases aligning to TRBD1. Trimming took 4 bases from V and 4 from J; bases not matched to a gene: 3. The CDR3 runs 14 residues. CDR1 and CDR2 (germline): SGHTA, FQGNSA. CDR3 sequence reads: CASSSWTGGETQYF. As DNA, the CDR3 is TGTGCCAGCAGCTCCTGGACAGGGGGAGAGACCCAGTACTTC.

The V and J genes are TRBV20-1 and TRBJ1-4; 7 bases are a match to TRBD1. Germline CDR1 and CDR2: DFQATT and SNEGSKA (reference sequence). The junction had 5 bases not matched to a gene; V was cut back by 2 bases and J by 8 bases. CDR3 length: 13 amino acids. The CDR3 DNA reads as TGCAGTGCTAGACTCGGGACAGCAGAAAAACTGTTTTTT. Encoded protein: CSARLGTAEKLFF.

This clonotype has more than one count but fewer than ten. This chain joins TRBV27 and TRBJ2-1; TRBD2 agrees at 16 bases. Germline trimming cut 5 bases from V and 1 base from J; bases unmatched to any gene: 8. The germline V gene encodes CDR1 MNHEY and CDR2 SMNVEV (reference sequence). The length of the CDR3 is 19 residues. DNA for the CDR3: TGTGCCAGCAGTGGGGCGGGACTAGCGGGGGGGGCATCCTACAATGAGCAGTTCTTC. This sequence encodes CASSGAGLAGGASYNEQFF.